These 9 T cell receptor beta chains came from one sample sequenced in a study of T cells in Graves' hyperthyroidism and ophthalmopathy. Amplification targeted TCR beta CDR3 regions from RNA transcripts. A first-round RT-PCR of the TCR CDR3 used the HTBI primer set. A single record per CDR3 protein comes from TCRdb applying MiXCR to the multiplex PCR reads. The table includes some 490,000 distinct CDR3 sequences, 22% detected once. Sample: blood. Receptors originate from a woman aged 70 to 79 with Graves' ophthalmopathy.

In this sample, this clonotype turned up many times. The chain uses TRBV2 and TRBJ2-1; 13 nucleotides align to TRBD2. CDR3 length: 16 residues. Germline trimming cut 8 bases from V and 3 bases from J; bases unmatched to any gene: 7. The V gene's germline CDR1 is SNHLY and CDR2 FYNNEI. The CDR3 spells CASGLGTSGIYNEQFF. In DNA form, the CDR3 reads TGTGCCAGCGGACTAGGGACTAGCGGGATCTACAATGAGCAGTTCTTC.

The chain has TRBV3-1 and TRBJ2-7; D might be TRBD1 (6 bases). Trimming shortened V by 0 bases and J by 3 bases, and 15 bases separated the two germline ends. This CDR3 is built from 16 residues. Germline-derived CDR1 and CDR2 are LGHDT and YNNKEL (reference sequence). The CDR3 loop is CASSQDLAGALYEQYF. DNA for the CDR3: TGTGCCAGCAGCCAAGATTTGGCAGGGGCCCTCTACGAGCAGTACTTC.

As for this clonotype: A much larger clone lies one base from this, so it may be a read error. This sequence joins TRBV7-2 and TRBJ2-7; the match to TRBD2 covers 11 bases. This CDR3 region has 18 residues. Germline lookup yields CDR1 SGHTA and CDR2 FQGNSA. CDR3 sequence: CASSLVPSGRSAPYERYF. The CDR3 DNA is TGTGCCAGCAGCTTAGTTCCTAGCGGGAGGTCGGCGCCCTACGAGCGGTACTTC.

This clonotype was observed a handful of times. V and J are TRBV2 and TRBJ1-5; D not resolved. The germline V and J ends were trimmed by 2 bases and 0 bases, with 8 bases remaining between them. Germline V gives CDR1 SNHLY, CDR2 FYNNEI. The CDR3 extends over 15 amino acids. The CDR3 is CASSEQTYSNQPQHF. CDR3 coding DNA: TGTGCCAGCAGTGAACAAACTTATAGCAATCAGCCCCAGCATTTT.

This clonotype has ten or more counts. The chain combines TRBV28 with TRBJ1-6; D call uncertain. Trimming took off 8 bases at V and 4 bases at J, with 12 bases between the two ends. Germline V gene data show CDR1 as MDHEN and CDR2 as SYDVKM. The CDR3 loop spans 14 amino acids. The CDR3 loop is CASALTTYNSPLHF. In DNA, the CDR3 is TGTGCCAGCGCGCTGACAACTTATAATTCACCCCTCCACTTT.

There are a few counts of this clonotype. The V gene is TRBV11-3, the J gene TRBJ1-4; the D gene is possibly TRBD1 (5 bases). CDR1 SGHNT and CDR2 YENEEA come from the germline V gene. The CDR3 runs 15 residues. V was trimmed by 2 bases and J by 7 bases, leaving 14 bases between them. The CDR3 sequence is CASSLSGAPGEKLFF. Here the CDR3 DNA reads TGTGCCAGCAGCTTATCCGGGGCGCCGGGTGAAAAACTGTTTTTT. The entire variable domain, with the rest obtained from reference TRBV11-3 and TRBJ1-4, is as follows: EAGVVQSPRYKIIEKKQPVAFWCNPISGHNTLYWYLQNLGQGPELLIRYENEEAVDDSQLPKDRFSAERLKGVDSTLKIQPAELGDSAVYLCASSLSGAPGEKLFFGSGTQLSVL.

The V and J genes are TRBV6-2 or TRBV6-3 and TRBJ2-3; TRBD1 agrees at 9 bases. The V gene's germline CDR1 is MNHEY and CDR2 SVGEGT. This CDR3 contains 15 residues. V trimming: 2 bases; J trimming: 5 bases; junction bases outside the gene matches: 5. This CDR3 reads CASSYAGQGIDTQYF. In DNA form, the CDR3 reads TGTGCCAGCAGTTACGCGGGACAGGGTATAGATACGCAGTATTTT.

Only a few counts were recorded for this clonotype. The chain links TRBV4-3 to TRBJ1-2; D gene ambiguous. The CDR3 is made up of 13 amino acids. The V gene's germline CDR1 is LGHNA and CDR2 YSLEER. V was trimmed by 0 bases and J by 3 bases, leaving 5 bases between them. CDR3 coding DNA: TGCGCCAGCAGCCAAGAGGCACACTATGGCTACACCTTC. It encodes CASSQEAHYGYTF.

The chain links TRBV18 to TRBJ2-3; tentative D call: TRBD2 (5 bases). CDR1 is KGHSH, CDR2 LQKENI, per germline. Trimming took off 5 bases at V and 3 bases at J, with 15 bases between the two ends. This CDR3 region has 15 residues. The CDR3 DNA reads TGTGCCAGCTCATTGCGAATAGCGAGTACAGATACGCAGTATTTT. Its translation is CASSLRIASTDTQYF.